This T cell receptor beta chain was captured by sequencing in a study of T cells in Graves' hyperthyroidism and ophthalmopathy. About this clonotype itself: As yet, its antigen is unknown. With a much larger clone just one base away, this may be a read error.

With duration under 3 months, ophthalmopathy was active: Clinical Activity Score at least 3, NOSPECS at least 4. Used for diagnoses were clinical symptoms, serum thyroxine and TRAb, thyroid ultrasound and orbital computed tomography. The study's findings and limits: Among clonotypes expanded in thyroid above 0.001, most were also found in blood.

Template material for amplifying TCR beta CDR3 regions consisted of RNA transcripts. First-round RT-PCR with HTBI primers amplified the TCR CDR3 region. Via MiXCR, TCRdb re-called the multiplex PCR reads, giving one row per CDR3 protein. The sample has nearly 600,000 distinct CDR3 sequences; 13% to 15% are singletons. V was trimmed by 6 bases and J by 5 bases, leaving 11 bases between them. Germline assignment: CDR1 ENHRY and CDR2 SYGVKD. The CDR3 totals 13 residues. The TCR sequence derives from a woman under 30 with Graves' ophthalmopathy. V and J are TRBV10-3 and TRBJ1-5; tentative D call: TRBD1 (6 bases). Sequencing input: blood. Here the CDR3 reads CAISGTSDQPQHF. In DNA form, the CDR3 reads TGTGCCATCAGCGGGACATCGGATCAGCCCCAGCATTTT.